This TCR beta chain was retrieved from a study of cytomegalovirus exposure and HLA in healthy donors. This clone showed up just a few times. Antigen unknown. The study's findings and limits: In a later analysis, CMV-associated beta chains were mostly HLA-associated, it appeared. A later analysis by the authors found several of the most significant clusters apparently linked to common viral pathogens. Of the V segments, some could not be distinguished, including TRBV6-2 and TRBV6-3, and were excluded.

The PCR ran on 60 Vbeta and 13 Jbeta primers. The table came from immunoSEQ multiplex PCR; TCRdb's copy has only in-frame clones and leaves some out. The sample records roughly 160,000 clones, 71% being singletons. Trimming cost V 1 base and J 9 bases, with 19 bases left between them. This CDR3 has 16 residues. The germline CDR1 and CDR2 sequences are LNHDA and SQIVND (reference sequence). The source of this sequence is a woman aged 25-40 years in good health and CMV-seronegative. V usage is TRBV19 and J usage is TRBJ2-1, with a weak D call TRBD2 (6 bases). Sequenced material: PBMCs. As DNA, the CDR3 is TGTGCCAGTAGTATAGGGGCGGGACGGCAGATTGCTGAGCAGTTCTTC. It encodes CASSIGAGRQIAEQFF.